One sample yielded the 30 T cell receptor beta chains listed below, sequenced in a study of PD-L1 blockade in urothelial cancer. Data came from immunoSEQ multiplex PCR; TCRdb stores just in-frame clones and leaves some out. The sample lists around 40,000 clones, approximately 93% occurring once. Time point denoted: pretreatment peripheral blood. This specimen was PBMCs, taken around atezolizumab (anti-PD-L1) treatment. These receptor sequences come from an older woman with urothelial cancer.

The V call is TRBV5-1, the J call TRBJ1-5, with TRBD1 matching over 7 bases. Germline loops: CDR1 SGHRS, CDR2 YFSETQ. Germline trimming cut 2 bases from V and 2 bases from J; bases unmatched to any gene: 7. This CDR3 comprises 16 residues. The CDR3 DNA is TGCGCCAGCAGCTTCGGACAGGTTGATCGCAATCAGCCCCAGCATTTT. This encodes CASSFGQVDRNQPQHF.

The genes are TRBV19 and TRBJ2-3; 9 nucleotides agree with TRBD1. The germline CDR1 and CDR2 sequences are LNHDA and SQIVND (reference sequence). The CDR3 is 15 amino acids. The J segment lost 4 bases and the V segment lost 3 bases, leaving 5 bases of the junction unmatched. The CDR3 coding sequence is TGTGCCAGTAGTATCGGACAGGGGATCCCAGATACGCAGTATTTT. Translation: CASSIGQGIPDTQYF.

V gene TRBV10-3 combines with J gene TRBJ1-2; D remains ambiguous. The CDR3 is 14 amino acids. Trimming removed 6 bases at V and 8 bases at J, with 19 bases between. From germline, CDR1 is ENHRY and CDR2 SYGVKD. In DNA, the CDR3 is TGTGCCATCAGGTTCGGAGGAGGGCTAGGGGGCTACACCTTC. Translated, it gives CAIRFGGGLGGYTF.

The J gene is TRBJ2-1, the V gene TRBV29-1, with TRBD2 identical over 7 bases. J lost 9 bases, V lost 2 bases, and 7 bases had no gene match. The CDR3 runs 13 residues. Germline V gene sequence: CDR1 SQVTM, CDR2 ANQGSEA. DNA of the CDR3: TGCAGCGTTGAAAGGACCCCGGGGGGTGAGCAGTTCTTC. Encoded protein: CSVERTPGGEQFF.

The V and J genes are TRBV10-3 and TRBJ2-4; the D gene is possibly TRBD2 (6 bases). V dropped 2 bases and J dropped 0 bases, with 8 bases sitting between them. Per germline, CDR1 ENHRY and CDR2 SYGVKD. The CDR3 extends over 15 amino acids. Written as DNA, the CDR3 is TGTGCCATCAGTGAGGGCGGGAAAGCCAAAAACATTCAGTACTTC. Residues: CAISEGGKAKNIQYF.

This rearrangement joins TRBV6-5 to TRBJ1-1; D uncertain. The V end lost 8 bases, the J end lost 4 bases, and 8 bases lay between the germline ends. The germline gives CDR1 MNHEY, CDR2 SVGAGI. The CDR3 loop spans 11 amino acids. The CDR3 sequence is CASFGLTEAFF. In nucleotides, the CDR3 is TGTGCCAGCTTTGGGCTCACTGAAGCTTTCTTT.

This clone was counted once. V usage is TRBV13 and J usage is TRBJ2-7, with D perhaps matching TRBD2 (5 bases). The CDR3 runs 15 residues. The germline V and J ends were trimmed by 4 bases and 2 bases, with 15 bases remaining between them. CDR1 and CDR2 (germline): PRHDT, FYEKMQ (reference sequence). The CDR3 nucleotides read TGTGCCAGCAGCTCAAAGGGCGGGTACACCTACGAGCAGTACTTC. Translated: CASSSKGGYTYEQYF.

As DNA, the CDR3 is TGCAGCGTTCGATTGGACACCATCGTCGGCGAGCAGTACTTC. Translation gives CSVRLDTIVGEQYF. V usage is TRBV29-1 and J usage is TRBJ2-7; D possibly corresponds to TRBD1 (5 bases). Trimming left V 5 bases short and J 6 bases short, with 20 bases between. Germline V gene sequence: CDR1 SQVTM, CDR2 ANQGSEA. The CDR3 loop spans 14 amino acids.

The V call is TRBV25-1, the J call TRBJ2-3; 7 bases align to TRBD1. Unmatched junction bases numbered 12, after V lost 4 bases and J lost 8 bases. CDR1 and CDR2 from the germline V gene are MGHDK and SYGVNS. The CDR3 has 15 amino acids. CDR3 bases: TGTGCCAGCAGTGCATCCCTCCGACAGGGCGGTACGCAGTATTTT. Amino acids: CASSASLRQGGTQYF.

This clone has just one count. The chain is built from TRBV5-1 and TRBJ2-5, with TRBD2 identical over 8 bases. V shed 4 bases and J 6 bases; nucleotides not matched to a gene: 11. The CDR3 extends over 15 amino acids. Per the germline V gene, CDR1 is SGHRS and CDR2 is YFSETQ. The CDR3 nucleotides read TGCGCCAGCAGCCTCCCCGGGGGGGGCGGAAAGACCCAGTACTTC. Translation: CASSLPGGGGKTQYF.

The chain carries TRBV5-5 and TRBJ2-6; no clear D gene. The V end was cut by 0 bases, the J end by 0 bases, with 10 bases between. The CDR3 sequence is 17 residues long. Germline CDR1 is SGHKS and CDR2 is YYEKEE (reference sequence). The CDR3 region has the DNA TGTGCCAGCAGCTTGGCCTCTGGCAACTCTGGGGCCAACGTCCTGACTTTC. This sequence encodes CASSLASGNSGANVLTF.

The chain couples TRBV2 to TRBJ1-5; D is possibly TRBD1 (6 bases). The V gene's germline CDR1 is SNHLY and CDR2 FYNNEI. The CDR3 has 16 amino acids. Deletions cut 5 bases from V and 6 bases from J, with 20 bases between. The CDR3 bases are TGTGCCAGCAGTTTGCAGGGGAATAGCGGGGGTCAGCCCCAGCATTTT. Its translation: CASSLQGNSGGQPQHF.

V usage is TRBV6-6 and J usage is TRBJ2-2; 7 bases are a match to TRBD1. This CDR3 is built from 15 residues. V shed 8 bases and J 1 base; nucleotides not matched to a gene: 7. Germline V gene sequence: CDR1 MNHNY, CDR2 SVGAGI (reference sequence). CDR3 loop: CASHRQGENTGELFF. The CDR3 DNA reads TGTGCCAGCCATCGGCAGGGGGAGAACACCGGGGAGCTGTTTTTT.

This sequence joins TRBV6-5 and TRBJ2-5; no reliable D call. V shed 3 bases and J shed 4 bases, with 12 bases lying between them. Germline CDR1 and CDR2: MNHEY and SVGAGI. The CDR3 length is 14 residues. CDR3 nucleotides: TGTGCCAGCAGTTATCTAGGCGATCGAGAGACCCAGTACTTC. Its translation is CASSYLGDRETQYF.

The chain couples TRBV7-9 to TRBJ1-5, with 9 bases matching TRBD1. CDR1 and CDR2 from the germline V gene are SEHNR and FQNEAQ (reference sequence). CDR3 length equals 14 residues. With 5 bases clipped from V and 5 bases from J, the junction kept 4 bases outside the gene matches. As DNA, the CDR3 is TGTGCCAGCAGCGGGACAGGGTTTTATCAGCCCCAGCATTTT. This codes for CASSGTGFYQPQHF.

The CDR3 spells CASSLNGRGTAGYTF. CDR3 coding DNA: TGTGCCAGCAGCTTAAATGGCAGGGGTACTGCTGGCTACACCTTC. V gene TRBV7-3 combines with J gene TRBJ1-2; D possibly corresponds to TRBD1 (6 bases). This CDR3 spans 15 amino acids. Looked up from germline, CDR1 is SGHTA and CDR2 is FQGTGA. The V and J ends lost 1 base and 7 bases respectively, with 16 bases between them. The full variable domain, in which reference TRBV7-3 and TRBJ1-2 provide the parts outside the CDR3, is GAGVSQTPSNKVTEKGKYVELRCDPISGHTALYWYRQSLGQGPEFLIYFQGTGAADDSGLPNDRFFAVRPEGSVSTLKIQRTERGDSAVYLCASSLNGRGTAGYTFGSGTRLTVV.

V is TRBV5-1 and J is TRBJ2-3, with 12 positions matching TRBD1. The CDR3 totals 16 residues. Germline CDR1 SGHRS, CDR2 YFSETQ. The trim removed 4 bases at V and 3 bases at J, leaving 6 bases unmatched. The CDR3 DNA follows: TGCGCCAGCAGCCACGGGACAGGGGGCATAACAGATACGCAGTATTTT. Protein sequence: CASSHGTGGITDTQYF.

This clone was counted only a few times. The chain joins TRBV7-3 to TRBJ2-1, with a weak D call TRBD2 (7 bases). The CDR3 runs to 15 residues. The germline CDR1 and CDR2 sequences are SGHTA and FQGTGA. The V end was cut by 4 bases, the J end by 6 bases, with 16 bases between. The CDR3 loop is CASSYYGGPLNEQFF. The CDR3, as DNA: TGTGCCAGCAGCTACTACGGGGGGCCGCTCAATGAGCAGTTCTTC.

This clone was seen more than once but under ten times. The rearrangement joins TRBV5-1 to TRBJ1-4; D gene ambiguous. The CDR3 runs 16 residues. Trimming shortened V by 4 bases and J by 3 bases, and 16 bases separated the two germline ends. Germline V lookup: CDR1 SGHRS, CDR2 YFSETQ. The DNA for the CDR3 is TGCGCCAGCAGCCCCAATTCCGGGGTTTCTAATGAAAAACTGTTTTTT. Its protein product is CASSPNSGVSNEKLFF.

The J gene is TRBJ2-2, the V gene TRBV19; 8 bases agree with TRBD1. The CDR3 covers 16 residues. Germline assignment: CDR1 LNHDA and CDR2 SQIVND (reference sequence). V gave up 7 bases and J gave up 1 base; unmatched junction bases: 8. CDR3 region: CASTRWTGLNTGELFF. In DNA form, the CDR3 reads TGTGCCAGTACCCGGTGGACAGGGTTGAACACCGGGGAGCTGTTTTTT.

The rearrangement joins TRBV12-2 to TRBJ2-3; the table assigns TRBD2, which was not confirmed against the DNA. TRBV12-2 is reported as a pseudogene. This CDR3 is 16 amino acids long. For the CDR3, the DNA is TGTGCAAGTCGCTCGAGGGAGGTGGGTCAAACAGATACGCAGTATTTT. It translates to CASRSREVGQTDTQYF.

The V call is TRBV6-5, the J call TRBJ2-7; the D gene is possibly TRBD1 (6 bases). The CDR3 covers 15 residues. Germline values: CDR1 MNHEY, CDR2 SVGAGI. Deletions cut 0 bases from V and 1 base from J, with 10 bases between. The CDR3 bases are TGTGCCAGCAGTTACTCGGGGCAGGGGTCCTACGAGCAGTACTTC. Amino acid sequence: CASSYSGQGSYEQYF.

The chain is built from TRBV11-1 and TRBJ1-1; the D gene is possibly TRBD1 (5 bases). From germline, CDR1 is SGHAT and CDR2 FQDESV (reference sequence). The CDR3 is 16 residues long. V lost 1 base and J lost 3, with 15 bases in between. Written as DNA, the CDR3 is TGTGCCAGCAGCTTAGGGTTAGGGCGGGGCGACACTGAAGCTTTCTTT. The encoded protein is CASSLGLGRGDTEAFF.

The chain has TRBV15 and TRBJ2-2; 8 nucleotides align to TRBD1. Germline trimming cut 6 bases from V and 1 base from J; bases unmatched to any gene: 4. The germline V gene encodes CDR1 LNHNV and CDR2 YYDKDF (reference sequence). The CDR3 sequence is 15 residues long. The CDR3, as DNA: TGTGCCACCAGGGTGGACAGGGTGAACACCGGGGAGCTGTTTTTT. Protein: CATRVDRVNTGELFF. Looking up the rest from reference TRBV15 and TRBJ2-2 gives the full variable domain: DAMVIQNPRYQVTQFGKPVTLSCSQTLNHNVMYWYQQKSSQAPKLLFHYYDKDFNNEADTPDNFQSRRPNTSFCFLDIRSPGLGDTAMYLCATRVDRVNTGELFFGEGSRLTVL.

The rearrangement uses TRBV18 and TRBJ1-5; 9 bases fit TRBD1. Germline lookup yields CDR1 KGHSH and CDR2 LQKENI. CDR3 size: 16 residues. J lost 6 bases, V lost 4 bases, and 10 bases had no gene match. The CDR3 DNA follows: TGTGCCAGCTCACTTGATACAGGGGGCTTTGGTCAGCCCCAGCATTTT. Amino acid sequence: CASSLDTGGFGQPQHF.

V is TRBV7-9 and J is TRBJ1-2; TRBD1 is a possible D gene (6 bases). V was cut by 6 bases and J by 2 bases, with 13 bases left in between. This CDR3 is built from 14 residues. Germline V gives CDR1 SEHNR, CDR2 FQNEAQ (reference sequence). The CDR3 nucleotides read TGTGCCAGCAGGAGTGGTCAGGGGAACTATGGCTACACCTTC. As protein: CASRSGQGNYGYTF.

In this sample, this clone turned up once. The chain joins TRBV6-1 to TRBJ2-1; 8 nucleotides agree with TRBD2. The junction had 6 bases not matched to a gene; V was cut back by 1 base and J by 10 bases. The CDR3 totals 14 residues. The germline V gene encodes CDR1 MNHNS and CDR2 SASEGT. The CDR3 DNA is TGTGCCAGCAGTGAAGTCAGGACTAGCCGGGAGCAGTTCTTC. Residues: CASSEVRTSREQFF.

CDR3 DNA sequence: TGTGCCAGCAGCTTAAGCAGGGCTAGGAAAGAGACCCAGTACTTC. As protein: CASSLSRARKETQYF. The J gene is TRBJ2-5, the V gene TRBV7-6; tentatively, D is TRBD1 (5 bases). This CDR3 comprises 15 residues. Trimming pared 2 bases from V and 3 bases from J, leaving 13 bases between. Germline loops: CDR1 SGHVS, CDR2 FNYEAQ.

V gene TRBV13 combines with J gene TRBJ2-6, with D possibly being TRBD2 (5 bases). CDR3 length: 16 residues. Between the trimmed V and J ends, which lost 0 bases and 4 bases, there was a span of 10 bases. Germline loops: CDR1 PRHDT, CDR2 FYEKMQ (reference sequence). In DNA, the CDR3 is TGTGCCAGCAGCTTAGGGCCGGGATCAGGGGCCAACGTCCTGACTTTC. Its protein is CASSLGPGSGANVLTF.

The DNA for the CDR3 is TGTGCCAGCAGTTCCGGGACTAGCGGCATCAATGAGCAGTTCTTC. Translated, it gives CASSSGTSGINEQFF. This chain joins TRBV6-1 and TRBJ2-1, with TRBD2 matching over 11 bases. This CDR3 has 15 amino acids. Unmatched junction bases numbered 6, after V lost 5 bases and J lost 6 bases. CDR1 is MNHNS, CDR2 SASEGT, per germline.